The rows below give T cell receptor beta chains drawn from one sample of a study of blood T cell repertoires in COVID-19. Repertoires were generated with immunoSEQ multiplex PCR, while TCRdb's copy carries only in-frame clones and drops some. This sample has 65,000 or so clones, with approximately 80% found just once. The specimen was peripheral blood. The receptors here all came from a human donor in a cohort sampled during active COVID-19. Both conserved end residues are part of each CDR3. The order of the fields is V gene, D gene, J gene, clone size, CDR3 protein, CDR3 DNA. The D gene is left open where the match is weak. Only some rows state a clone size, as once, few, many or a class for expanded clones.

TRBV19,NA,TRBJ1-2,NA,CASRSGVDYGYTF,TGTGCCAGTAGATCGGGGGTAGACTATGGCTACACCTTC
TRBV9,TRBD1,TRBJ2-7,few,CASSVAGTGGYEQYF,TGTGCCAGCAGCGTAGCCGGGACAGGGGGATACGAGCAGTACTTC
TRBV27,NA,TRBJ1-3,NA,CASSARQAGNTIYF,TGTGCCAGCAGTGCCCGACAAGCAGGAAACACCATATATTTT
TRBV5-4,NA,TRBJ2-3,NA,CASSLGGLAGNTDTQYF,TGTGCCAGCAGCTTGGGAGGCCTCGCGGGAAACACAGATACGCAGTATTTT
TRBV6-5,TRBD1,TRBJ1-3,NA,CASSNTGGPGNTIYF,TGTGCCAGCAGTAACACAGGGGGCCCTGGAAACACCATATATTTT
TRBV25-1,TRBD2,TRBJ2-1,few,CASSESGLAFF,TGTGCCAGCAGTGAATCGGGACTAGCGTTCTTC
TRBV21-1,NA,TRBJ2-7,few,CASSAYRDRSYEQYF,TGTGCCAGCAGCGCGTACCGGGACAGGAGCTACGAGCAGTACTTC
TRBV5-1,TRBD2,TRBJ2-7,NA,CASSPWGGEQYF,TGCGCCAGCAGCCCTTGGGGGGGCGAGCAGTACTTC
TRBV7-6,TRBD2,TRBJ2-1,few,CASSTPRVAGDNEQFF,TGTGCCAGCAGCACCCCGAGAGTAGCGGGAGACAATGAGCAGTTCTTC
TRBV9,TRBD1,TRBJ2-6,NA,CASSPGQETSGANVLTF,TGTGCCAGCAGTCCGGGACAGGAGACTTCTGGGGCCAACGTCCTGACTTTC
TRBV2,TRBD2,TRBJ2-3,few,CARSQDIAGATDTQYF,TGTGCCAGATCGCAAGATATAGCGGGAGCCACAGATACGCAGTATTTT
TRBV7-9,TRBD1,TRBJ2-1,NA,CASSPRTGSRYNEQFF,TGTGCCAGCAGTCCACGGACAGGGTCGCGCTACAATGAGCAGTTCTTC
TRBV5-6,NA,TRBJ2-3,NA,CASSFPGTDTQYF,TGTGCCAGCAGCTTCCCGGGGACAGATACGCAGTATTTT
TRBV10-3,NA,TRBJ1-6,few,CAISKGEGRHSYNSPLHF,TGTGCCATCAGTAAGGGGGAGGGCCGACACTCCTATAATTCACCCCTCCACTTT
TRBV5-1,TRBD1,TRBJ1-1,NA,CASSWGQGAAFF,TGCGCCAGCAGCTGGGGACAGGGAGCAGCTTTCTTT
TRBV3-1/TRBV3-2,TRBD1,TRBJ2-6,few,CASSLLRDRHSGANVLTF,TGTGCCAGCAGCCTCCTCCGGGACAGACACTCTGGGGCCAACGTCCTGACTTTC
TRBV18,TRBD2,TRBJ2-5,NA,CASSPLAGGPMETQYF,TGTGCCAGCTCACCTCTAGCGGGAGGGCCCATGGAGACCCAGTACTTC
TRBV5-4,TRBD2,TRBJ2-3,NA,CASRTSGWGGTDTQYF,TGTGCCAGCCGGACTAGCGGTTGGGGGGGCACAGATACGCAGTATTTT
TRBV7-8,NA,TRBJ2-7,NA,CASSFGTDSYEQYF,TGTGCCAGCAGCTTCGGGACTGACTCCTACGAGCAGTACTTC
TRBV5-4,TRBD2,TRBJ2-5,NA,CASSFRDYLQETQYF,TGTGCCAGCAGCTTTCGGGACTATCTACAAGAGACCCAGTACTTC
TRBV5-1,NA,TRBJ1-3,NA,CASSFVGSNSGNTIYF,TGCGCCAGCAGCTTTGTGGGTAGCAACTCTGGAAACACCATATATTTT
TRBV5-8,NA,TRBJ2-2,NA,CASSLGTPRAGELFF,TGTGCCAGCAGCTTAGGGACACCGAGGGCCGGGGAGCTGTTTTTT
TRBV19,TRBD1,TRBJ1-3,NA,CASSLGTVRNTIYF,TGTGCCAGTAGTCTCGGGACAGTCCGAAACACCATATATTTT
TRBV9,NA,TRBJ1-4,NA,CASSVGWRVNEKLFF,TGTGCCAGCAGCGTAGGTTGGAGGGTCAATGAAAAACTGTTTTTT
TRBV18,TRBD2,TRBJ2-1,NA,CASSPLLAGGSYNEQFF,TGTGCCAGCTCACCACTACTAGCGGGGGGTTCCTACAATGAGCAGTTCTTC
TRBV7-9,NA,TRBJ2-7,NA,CASSLSHGGEQYF,TGTGCCAGCAGCTTATCCCACGGAGGCGAGCAGTACTTC
TRBV10-3,NA,TRBJ1-2,NA,CAISPTTGQGGYTF,TGTGCCATCAGCCCTACAACAGGGCAGGGTGGCTACACCTTC
TRBV4-1,TRBD2,TRBJ2-1,NA,CASSQDSAGAYNEQFF,TGCGCCAGCAGCCAAGACTCAGCGGGGGCTTACAATGAGCAGTTCTTC
TRBV7-2,TRBD1,TRBJ1-2,NA,CASSLRQGDGGYTF,TGTGCCAGCAGCCTAAGACAGGGGGATGGAGGCTACACCTTC
TRBV27,NA,TRBJ2-7,few,CASSSALGRGYEQYF,TGTGCCAGCAGTTCTGCTTTGGGCAGGGGCTACGAGCAGTACTTC
TRBV5-1,NA,TRBJ2-5,NA,CASSLEGDGETQYF,TGCGCCAGCAGCTTAGAAGGGGATGGAGAGACCCAGTACTTC
TRBV10-3,TRBD2,TRBJ2-1,NA,CAIREAGGGDEQFF,TGTGCCATCAGGGAAGCGGGAGGTGGCGATGAGCAGTTCTTC
TRBV6-5,NA,TRBJ1-1,once,CASSYSPGDTEAFF,TGTGCCAGCAGTTACTCTCCAGGGGACACTGAAGCTTTCTTT
TRBV18,TRBD1,TRBJ1-2,NA,CASSSGGSNYGYTF,TGTGCCAGCTCATCAGGGGGCAGTAACTATGGCTACACCTTC
TRBV6-4,NA,TRBJ2-6,few,CASSEGRDGANVLTF,TGTGCCAGCAGTGAAGGCAGGGATGGGGCCAACGTCCTGACTTTC
TRBV7-9,NA,TRBJ2-3,NA,CASSSLWGSTDTQYF,TGTGCCAGCAGCTCTTTGTGGGGCAGCACAGATACGCAGTATTTT
TRBV19,TRBD1,TRBJ1-5,NA,CASTWTGGESNQPQHF,TGTGCCAGTACCTGGACAGGCGGGGAGAGCAATCAGCCCCAGCATTTT
TRBV18,TRBD1,TRBJ2-2,NA,CASSPQGVSSNTGELFF,TGTGCCAGCTCCCCGCAGGGGGTATCTTCGAACACCGGGGAGCTGTTTTTT
TRBV3-1/TRBV3-2,NA,TRBJ2-5,NA,CASSQAVLQETQYF,TGTGCCAGCAGCCAAGCTGTGTTACAAGAGACCCAGTACTTC
TRBV2,NA,TRBJ2-2,NA,CASSERGHMNTGELFF,TGTGCCAGCAGTGAACGTGGGCACATGAACACCGGGGAGCTGTTTTTT
TRBV6-4,TRBD2,TRBJ2-5,NA,CASSDSCSGGEETQYF,TGTGCCAGCAGTGACTCATGTAGCGGGGGCGAAGAGACCCAGTACTTC
TRBV9,NA,TRBJ1-6,NA,CASSVGGWNSPLHF,TGTGCCAGCAGCGTGGGGGGGTGGAATTCACCCCTCCACTTT
TRBV6-5,NA,TRBJ1-1,NA,CASSWTPGRTEAFF,TGTGCCAGCAGTTGGACACCCGGCCGGACTGAAGCTTTCTTT
TRBV19,NA,TRBJ1-2,NA,CDRQLSISVPVPRYTF,NA
TRBV6-5,TRBD1,TRBJ1-6,NA,CASSPTGINSPLHF,TGTGCCAGCAGTCCGACAGGGATAAATTCACCCCTCCACTTT
TRBV2,NA,TRBJ1-1,NA,CASSEQGLTEAFF,TGTGCCAGCAGTGAACAGGGGCTGACTGAAGCTTTCTTT
TRBV7-2,NA,TRBJ2-5,NA,CASSSTSKETQYF,TGTGCCAGCAGCTCAACTAGCAAAGAGACCCAGTACTTC
TRBV5-1,TRBD1,TRBJ1-1,NA,CASSTGAYTEAFF,TGCGCCAGCAGTACAGGGGCATACACTGAAGCTTTCTTT
TRBV12-3/TRBV12-4,NA,TRBJ1-1,once,CASSLAGGTEAFF,TGTGCCAGCAGTTTGGCGGGAGGGACTGAAGCTTTCTTT
TRBV7-6,NA,TRBJ1-5,once,CASSLGERNQPQHF,TGTGCCAGCAGCTTAGGGGAGCGCAATCAGCCCCAGCATTTT
TRBV6-5,TRBD1,TRBJ1-6,NA,CASRGTGNSPLHF,TGTGCCAGCAGGGGGACAGGGAATTCACCCCTCCACTTT
TRBV28,NA,TRBJ2-7,NA,CASSFPRRPTYEQYF,TGTGCCAGCAGTTTCCCCCGGAGGCCTACCTACGAGCAGTACTTC
TRBV5-1,NA,TRBJ2-3,NA,CASQLGSSGTDTQYF,TGCGCCTCCCAGCTTGGCTCAAGCGGCACAGATACGCAGTATTTT
TRBV12-3/TRBV12-4,TRBD1,TRBJ2-7,NA,CASSQTGLREQYF,TGTGCCAGCAGCCAGACAGGGTTGAGAGAGCAGTACTTC
TRBV7-2,TRBD1,TRBJ1-1,NA,CASSRGQGSTEAFF,TGTGCCAGCAGCAGGGGACAGGGGAGCACTGAAGCTTTCTTT
TRBV3-1/TRBV3-2,TRBD1,TRBJ2-5,NA,CASSPTGGGETQYF,TGTGCCAGCAGCCCGACAGGGGGGGGAGAGACCCAGTACTTC
TRBV5-1,NA,TRBJ2-5,NA,CASSLAAAGKETQYF,TGCGCCAGCAGCTTGGCCGCAGCGGGCAAAGAGACCCAGTACTTC